The T cell receptor (beta chain) described here comes from a study of TIL therapy for anti-PD-1-resistant metastatic lung cancer. On the study more broadly: Tumors had a median PD-L1 proportion score of 4.5% to 7%.

This clone came up once. The antigen is undetermined. Germline assignment: CDR1 SNHLY and CDR2 FYNNEI. The CDR3 runs 15 residues. V was clipped by 8 bases and J by 7 bases; unmatched bases: 12. Time point reported: pre-treatment sample, taken before nivolumab and TIL therapy. Pleural nodules or supraclavicular lymph nodes made up most of the excised metastases sampled. Enrollment ran from 2017 to January 2020. The immunoSEQ assay was v3. Method: immunoSEQ multiplex PCR; TCRdb's copy keeps in-frame clones and lacks some. The sample lists about 10,000 clones, 55% to 70% occurring once. Study results and caveats: This highly selected cohort may not generalize to typical lung cancer patients.

The rearrangement uses TRBV2 and TRBJ2-1, with 9 positions matching TRBD2. This clonotype was obtained from a person aged 25 to 80 with non-small cell lung cancer. The sequencing here drew on tumor tissue, taken at baseline. CDR3 in amino acids: CASCIAGAGRNEQFF. Here the CDR3 DNA reads TGTGCCAGCTGCATAGCGGGGGCCGGGAGGAATGAGCAGTTCTTC.